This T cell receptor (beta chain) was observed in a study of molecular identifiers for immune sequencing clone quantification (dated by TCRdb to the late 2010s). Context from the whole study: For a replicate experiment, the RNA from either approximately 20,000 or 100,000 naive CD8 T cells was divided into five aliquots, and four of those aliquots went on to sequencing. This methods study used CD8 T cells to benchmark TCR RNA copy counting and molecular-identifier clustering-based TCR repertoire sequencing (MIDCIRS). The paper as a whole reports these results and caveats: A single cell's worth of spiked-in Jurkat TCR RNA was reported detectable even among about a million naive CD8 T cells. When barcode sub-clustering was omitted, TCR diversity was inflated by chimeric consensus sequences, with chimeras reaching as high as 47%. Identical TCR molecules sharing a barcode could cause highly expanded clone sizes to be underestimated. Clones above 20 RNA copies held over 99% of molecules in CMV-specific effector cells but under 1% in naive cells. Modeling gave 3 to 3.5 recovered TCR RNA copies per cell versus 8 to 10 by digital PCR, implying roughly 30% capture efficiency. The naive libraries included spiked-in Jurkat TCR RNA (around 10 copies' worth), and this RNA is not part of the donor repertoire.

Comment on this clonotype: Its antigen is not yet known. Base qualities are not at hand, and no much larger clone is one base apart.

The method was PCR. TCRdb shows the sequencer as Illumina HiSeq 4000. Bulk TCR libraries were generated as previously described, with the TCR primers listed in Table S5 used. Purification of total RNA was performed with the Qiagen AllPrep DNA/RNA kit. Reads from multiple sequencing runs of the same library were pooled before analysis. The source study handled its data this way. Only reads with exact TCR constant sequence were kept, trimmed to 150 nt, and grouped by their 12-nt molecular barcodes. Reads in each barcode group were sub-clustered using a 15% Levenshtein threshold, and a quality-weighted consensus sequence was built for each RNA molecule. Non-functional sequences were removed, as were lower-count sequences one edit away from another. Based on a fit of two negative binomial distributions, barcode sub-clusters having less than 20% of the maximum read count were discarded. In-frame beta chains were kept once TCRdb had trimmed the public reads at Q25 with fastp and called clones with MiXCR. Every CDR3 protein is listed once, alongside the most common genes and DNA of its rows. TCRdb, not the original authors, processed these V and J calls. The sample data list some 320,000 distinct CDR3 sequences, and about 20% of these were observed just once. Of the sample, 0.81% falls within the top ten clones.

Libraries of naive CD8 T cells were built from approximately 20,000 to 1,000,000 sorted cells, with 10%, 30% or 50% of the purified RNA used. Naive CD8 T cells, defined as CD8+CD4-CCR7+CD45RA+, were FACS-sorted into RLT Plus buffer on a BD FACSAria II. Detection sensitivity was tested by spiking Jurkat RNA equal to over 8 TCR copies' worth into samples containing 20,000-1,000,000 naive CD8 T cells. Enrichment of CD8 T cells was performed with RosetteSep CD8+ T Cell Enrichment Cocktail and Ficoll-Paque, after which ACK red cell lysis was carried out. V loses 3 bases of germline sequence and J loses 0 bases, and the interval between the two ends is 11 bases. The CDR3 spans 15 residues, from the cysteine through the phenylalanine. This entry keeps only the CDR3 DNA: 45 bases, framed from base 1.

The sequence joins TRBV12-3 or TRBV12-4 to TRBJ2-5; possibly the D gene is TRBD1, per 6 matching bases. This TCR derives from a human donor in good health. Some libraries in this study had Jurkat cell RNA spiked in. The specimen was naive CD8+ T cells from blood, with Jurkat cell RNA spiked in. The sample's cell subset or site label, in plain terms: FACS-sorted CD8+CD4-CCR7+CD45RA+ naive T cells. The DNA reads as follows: TGTGCCAGCAGTTTGATGGGGGCGAACCAAGAGACCCAGTACTTC. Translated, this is CASSLMGANQETQYF.